Below, 28 T cell receptor beta chains from the same sample are listed, as sequenced in a study of PD-1 blockade in classical Hodgkin lymphoma. Assay used: immunoSEQ multiplex PCR; TCRdb lists only in-frame clones, some missing. The data contain tens of thousands of clones, around nine tenths of them singletons. The time point is: cycle 4 day 1 (C4D1), after five to seven weeks of nivolumab. There was relapse after autologous stem cell transplantation in every patient, and there was variation in brentuximab vedotin exposure. This sample comprised peripheral blood mononuclear cells (PBMCs), obtained before the fourth cycle of nivolumab. The receptor set was obtained from a human donor with classical Hodgkin lymphoma.

V and J are TRBV6-5 and TRBJ2-5; TRBD2 agrees at 8 bases. Germline trimming cut 10 bases from V and 6 bases from J; bases unmatched to any gene: 13. CDR1 is MNHEY and CDR2 is SVGAGI in the germline V gene. The CDR3 runs to 14 residues. Written as DNA, the CDR3 is TGTGCCACCGCAAAGCCGGGGGGGCCGAAGACCCAGTACTTC. Residues: CATAKPGGPKTQYF.

The chain's CDR3 is CASSLDRVNEKLFF. CDR3 nucleotides: TGCGCCAGCAGCCTGGACAGGGTGAATGAAAAACTGTTTTTT. The chain uses TRBV5-1 and TRBJ1-4; 8 positions match TRBD1. Trimming cost V 4 bases and J 5 bases; bases outside gene matches: 4. The CDR3 has 14 residues. CDR1 and CDR2 (germline): SGHRS, YFSETQ.

The CDR3 sequence: CATSREVGIAGEETQYF. CDR3 nucleotide sequence: TGTGCCACCAGCAGAGAAGTGGGGATAGCGGGTGAAGAGACCCAGTACTTC. The chain combines TRBV15 with TRBJ2-5; 7 bases match TRBD2. Germline V gene lookup returns CDR1 LNHNV and CDR2 YYDKDF (reference sequence). This CDR3 region has 17 residues. Trimming removed 0 bases from V and 3 bases from J; junction bases left unmatched: 10.

This clone came up a few times. V usage is TRBV9 and J usage is TRBJ2-7, with D possibly being TRBD1 or TRBD2 (5 bases each). The germline V gene encodes CDR1 SGDLS and CDR2 YYNGEE. This CDR3 is 15 amino acids long. Trimming stripped 4 bases from V and 9 bases from J, with 23 bases between. CDR3 loop: CASSLSRDPWAGQYF. The CDR3 DNA reads TGTGCCAGCAGCCTCAGCCGGGACCCGTGGGCGGGGCAGTACTTC.

This chain connects TRBV6-1 to TRBJ2-7; possible D gene TRBD1, 5 bases. This CDR3 region has 13 residues. The V end lost 4 bases, the J end lost 2 bases, and 9 bases lay between the germline ends. Germline CDR1 and CDR2: MNHNS and SASEGT. CDR3 protein: CASSAPRAYEQYF. CDR3 coding DNA: TGTGCCAGCAGTGCCCCCAGGGCCTACGAGCAGTACTTC.

The chain combines TRBV6-5 with TRBJ1-2; 7 nucleotides align to TRBD1. Germline-derived CDR1 and CDR2 are MNHEY and SVGAGI. J gave up 2 bases and V 7 bases, and 10 bases lay outside the gene matches. CDR3 length: 15 amino acids. CDR3 protein: CASTSGGTENYGYTF. The CDR3 bases are TGTGCCAGCACCTCAGGGGGGACGGAGAACTATGGCTACACCTTC.

This sequence joins TRBV10-3 and TRBJ2-7; TRBD2 matches at 7 bases. The CDR3 covers 13 residues. Losses at the gene ends were 11 bases for V and 3 bases for J; bases not matched to a gene: 10. CDR1 ENHRY and CDR2 SYGVKD come from the germline V gene. CDR3 DNA sequence: TGTGCCTCGCGACTAGCTGAATTCTACGAGCAGTACTTC. It codes for CASRLAEFYEQYF.

This chain links TRBV14 with TRBJ2-7; the D gene is possibly TRBD1 (5 bases). The CDR3 is 13 residues long. Germline CDR1 SGHDN, CDR2 FVKESK. Trimming cost V 0 bases and J 5 bases, with 8 bases left between them. CDR3 region: CASSQDPRDEQYF. The CDR3 nucleotides read TGTGCCAGCAGCCAAGACCCCAGGGACGAGCAGTACTTC.

V and J are TRBV6-5 and TRBJ2-3; the D is unclear. Germline values: CDR1 MNHEY, CDR2 SVGAGI. V shed 11 bases and J shed 4 bases, with 19 bases lying between them. The CDR3 consists of 14 residues. The CDR3 DNA is TGTGCCGCAAGGGCCTATAGAAGTTCAGATACGCAGTATTTT. Its protein is CAARAYRSSDTQYF.

The chain combines TRBV28 with TRBJ2-3; 7 nucleotides align to TRBD1. This CDR3 is 16 amino acids long. With 3 bases clipped from V and 1 base from J, the junction kept 7 bases outside the gene matches. Germline values: CDR1 MDHEN, CDR2 SYDVKM. Written as DNA, the CDR3 is TGTGCCAGCAGTTTTATACAGGGGCTGGGCACAGATACGCAGTATTTT. Protein: CASSFIQGLGTDTQYF.

The CDR3 DNA reads TGCGCCAGCAGCGTGACGGCTGTTGGCACTGAAGCTTTCTTT. Amino acids: CASSVTAVGTEAFF. The V gene is TRBV5-1, the J gene TRBJ1-1; D is ambiguous. V was cut by 4 bases and J by 4 bases, with 14 bases left in between. Per germline, CDR1 SGHRS and CDR2 YFSETQ. This CDR3 has 14 amino acids.

This clone was counted between two and nine times. The V and J genes are TRBV5-1 and TRBJ2-2; D uncertain. The CDR3 is 13 residues long. CDR1 SGHRS and CDR2 YFSETQ come from the germline V gene. Between the trimmed V and J ends, which lost 4 bases and 4 bases, there was a span of 8 bases. CDR3 residues: CASSADGTGELFF. In DNA form, the CDR3 reads TGCGCCAGCAGCGCGGACGGCACCGGGGAGCTGTTTTTT.

J is TRBJ1-1 and V is TRBV5-1; D uncertain. The CDR3 has 14 residues. Per germline, CDR1 SGHRS and CDR2 YFSETQ. V was pared by 4 bases and J by 0 bases, with 10 bases between. The CDR3 is CASSPADLNTEAFF. CDR3 bases: TGCGCCAGCAGCCCGGCGGATTTGAACACTGAAGCTTTCTTT.

This clone has just a few counts. J is TRBJ1-6 and V is TRBV28; D perhaps matches TRBD1 (6 bases). Germline V gene data show CDR1 as MDHEN and CDR2 as SYDVKM. The CDR3 is made up of 16 amino acids. V lost 6 bases to trimming and J lost 7 bases, with 19 bases between them. DNA of the CDR3: TGTGCCAGCAGCCTGCCGGGGGCAGGGATAAATTCACCCCTCCACTTT. This encodes CASSLPGAGINSPLHF.

CDR3 bases: TGTGCCAGCAGCTTCAAGCCCTCGAGCAGGGGCGGGGAGCTGTTTTTT. This gives the protein CASSFKPSSRGGELFF. The chain couples TRBV7-9 to TRBJ2-2, with D possibly matching TRBD1 (6 bases). Germline values: CDR1 SEHNR, CDR2 FQNEAQ (reference sequence). Trimming stripped 3 bases from V and 7 bases from J, with 18 bases between. The CDR3 is 16 residues long.

The V call is TRBV6-1, the J call TRBJ1-5; TRBD1 is a possible D gene (6 bases). CDR1 is MNHNS and CDR2 is SASEGT in the germline V gene. V dropped 0 bases and J dropped 6 bases, with 18 bases sitting between them. CDR3 length equals 17 residues. The CDR3 DNA reads TGTGCCAGCAGTGAAGCGTTCCAGGGGTCGCAGGGTCAGCCCCAGCATTTT. Its translation is CASSEAFQGSQGQPQHF.

The chain has TRBV7-9 and TRBJ2-3, with TRBD2 matching 12 bases. Germline loops: CDR1 SEHNR, CDR2 FQNEAQ (reference sequence). The CDR3 is 17 residues long. Germline trimming cut 5 bases from V and 4 bases from J; bases unmatched to any gene: 10. The CDR3 loop is CASSELAGGPRPDTQYF. DNA of the CDR3: TGTGCCAGCAGCGAACTAGCGGGGGGACCCCGCCCAGATACGCAGTATTTT.

The gene calls are TRBV7-9 and TRBJ2-7, with D perhaps matching TRBD1 or TRBD2 (5 bases each). This CDR3 has 14 residues. Germline V CDR1 and CDR2: SEHNR, FQNEAQ (reference sequence). V dropped 5 bases and J dropped 2 bases, with 13 bases sitting between them. Written as DNA, the CDR3 is TGTGCCAGCAGCCGGGGTACGGGACCCTACGAGCAGTACTTC. Its protein is CASSRGTGPYEQYF.

The gene calls are TRBV5-1 and TRBJ1-5, with 8 bases identical to TRBD1. Germline lookup yields CDR1 SGHRS and CDR2 YFSETQ. J was trimmed by 6 bases and V by 0 bases; bases with no gene match: 5. There are 15 residues in the CDR3. CDR3 in DNA: TGCGCCAGCAGCTTGGACTCAGGGGGCGGTCAGCCCCAGCATTTT. This sequence encodes CASSLDSGGGQPQHF.

This chain links TRBV5-1 with TRBJ1-4; D possibly corresponds to TRBD1 (6 bases). This CDR3 has 15 residues. From germline, CDR1 is SGHRS and CDR2 YFSETQ. V was pared by 4 bases and J by 4 bases, with 14 bases between. The CDR3 region has the DNA TGCGCCAGCAGCCCGGTGGGGGGCCTTAATGAAAAACTGTTTTTT. Residues: CASSPVGGLNEKLFF.

The chain combines TRBV6-1 with TRBJ1-3, with D unresolved. Per germline, CDR1 MNHNS and CDR2 SASEGT. The V end was cut by 2 bases, the J end by 0 bases, with 8 bases between. The CDR3 totals 15 residues. The CDR3 loop is CASSEMGYSGNTIYF. Written as DNA, the CDR3 is TGTGCCAGCAGTGAAATGGGCTACTCTGGAAACACCATATATTTT.

The chain combines TRBV5-6 with TRBJ2-5; 8 bases map to TRBD1. V lost 3 bases and J lost 2; bases outside the gene matches: 9. CDR3 length: 16 residues. Germline-derived CDR1 and CDR2 are SGHDT and YYEEEE. The CDR3 sequence is CASSSTGTGIQETQYF. In nucleotides, the CDR3 is TGTGCCAGCAGCTCGACCGGGACAGGAATACAAGAGACCCAGTACTTC.

This clone showed up just a few times. V usage is TRBV6-6 and J usage is TRBJ2-1; the match to TRBD2 covers 9 bases. The CDR3 runs to 15 residues. V dropped 5 bases and J dropped 7; count of bases not matched to a gene: 9. The germline V gene has CDR1 MNHNY and CDR2 SVGAGI (reference sequence). CDR3 sequence (DNA): TGTGCCAGCAGTCAGTGGCGGGGGGGCAAAAATGAGCAGTTCTTC. Encoded protein: CASSQWRGGKNEQFF.

The chain is built from TRBV10-3 and TRBJ1-4; TRBD1 aligns across 10 bases. The CDR3 runs to 15 residues. Germline-derived CDR1 and CDR2 are ENHRY and SYGVKD. V lost 4 bases, J lost 5 bases, and 4 bases stayed unmatched. CDR3 nucleotides: TGTGCCATCAGTGTCGACAGGGGGCCGAATGAAAAACTGTTTTTT. Its protein product is CAISVDRGPNEKLFF.

The chain links TRBV6-5 to TRBJ1-4, with 7 bases lining up with TRBD1. The CDR3 runs 15 residues. Per germline, CDR1 MNHEY and CDR2 SVGAGI. Losses at the gene ends were 6 bases for V and 0 bases for J; bases not matched to a gene: 4. In DNA, the CDR3 is TGTGCCAGCAGGGAACAGGGGACAACTAATGAAAAACTGTTTTTT. Its translation is CASREQGTTNEKLFF.

This clone was detected once. The chain joins TRBV6-4 to TRBJ1-1, with unresolved D. The CDR3 covers 16 residues. The germline CDR1 and CDR2 sequences are MRHNA and SNTAGT. The ends were cut back, 0 bases at V and 5 bases at J, with 16 bases in the middle. CDR3 sequence reads: CASSDSQRTRRTEAFF. The DNA of the CDR3 is TGTGCCAGCAGTGACTCCCAGCGGACCAGGCGGACTGAAGCTTTCTTT.

V gene TRBV28 combines with J gene TRBJ1-6; D uncertain. The germline V and J ends were trimmed by 2 bases and 4 bases, with 6 bases remaining between them. This CDR3 contains 14 residues. The germline V gene has CDR1 MDHEN and CDR2 SYDVKM. CDR3 bases: TGTGCCAGCAGTTTAGGGCAGTATAATTCACCCCTCCACTTT. It is translated as CASSLGQYNSPLHF.

The chain couples TRBV5-1 to TRBJ1-2, with D hard to call. Trimming pared 4 bases from V and 1 base from J, leaving 8 bases between. CDR1 and CDR2 (germline): SGHRS, YFSETQ. The CDR3 contains 13 residues. This CDR3 reads CASSPDGNYGYTF. In DNA, the CDR3 is TGCGCCAGCAGCCCGGACGGTAACTATGGCTACACCTTC. The full variable domain, with the rest looked up from reference TRBV5-1 and TRBJ1-2, is KAGVTQTPRYLIKTRGQQVTLSCSPISGHRSVSWYQQTPGQGLQFLFEYFSETQRNKGNFPGRFSGRQFSNSRSEMNVSTLELGDSALYLCASSPDGNYGYTFGSGTRLTVV.